This T cell receptor (beta chain) is from a study of blood T cell repertoires in COVID-19. For the study at large: T cells, B-cell-depleted T cells, or PBMCs supplied cDNA or gDNA.

TCRdb's copy holds only in-frame clones and misses some; the assay was immunoSEQ multiplex PCR. The sample includes roughly 230,000 clones, 75% to 85% seen only once; the top ten take over 4.5%. This clone was observed a single time. Sequences were obtained from peripheral blood. The source is a human donor in a cohort sampled during active COVID-19.

As DNA, the CDR3 is TGTGCCAGCCACAGGGGGCTTTGGGAAAACATTCAGTACTTC. Protein product: CASHRGLWENIQYF. The rearrangement joins TRBV6-5 to TRBJ2-4; 9 bases fit TRBD1. Germline CDR1 reads MNHEY; CDR2 reads SVGAGI. The CDR3 spans 14 residues. V shed 8 bases and J 5 bases; nucleotides not matched to a gene: 7.